Presented here are 25 T cell receptor beta chains from one specimen sequenced in a study of CD8 T cells in Susac syndrome. Random hexamers were used to reverse transcribe the RNA input (about 0.5 to 1 ug). TCRdb recomputed calls from the immunoSEQ multiplex PCR reads with MiXCR, one row per CDR3 protein. The repertoire consists of fewer than 60,000 distinct CDR3 sequences, with 95% occurring once and the leading ten covering about 0.75%. Sequenced input: CD8+ T cells from PBMCs. The receptors shown here come from a human donor with Susac syndrome.

The chain combines TRBV28 with TRBJ2-7; 8 bases line up with TRBD1. Trimming cost V 5 bases and J 0 bases; bases outside gene matches: 3. CDR1 MDHEN and CDR2 SYDVKM come from the germline V gene. This CDR3 has 14 amino acids. CDR3 coding DNA: TGTGCCAGCAGTGGGGACAGGAGCTCCTACGAGCAGTACTTC. Amino acids: CASSGDRSSYEQYF.

The chain uses TRBV12-3 or TRBV12-4 and TRBJ1-2; possibly TRBD1 for D (6 bases). This CDR3 comprises 14 residues. The V and J ends lost 1 base and 5 bases respectively, with 11 bases between them. The CDR3 is CASSLERDTYGYTF. The CDR3 region has the DNA TGTGCCAGCAGTTTAGAACGGGACACTTATGGCTACACCTTC.

This sequence joins TRBV12-3 or TRBV12-4 and TRBJ2-3; 10 nucleotides agree with TRBD1. The CDR3 runs to 13 residues. The V gene end was trimmed by 6 bases and the J gene end by 4 bases; junction bases not matched to a gene: 1. DNA for the CDR3: TGTGCCAGCAGAGGACAGGGGGCAGATACGCAGTATTTT. It translates to CASRGQGADTQYF.

This clonotype was found a few times. V and J are TRBV6-5 and TRBJ1-1; D is ambiguous. The CDR3 has 10 amino acids. Trimming took off 6 bases at V and 2 bases at J, with 1 base between the two ends. Germline V gene data show CDR1 as MNHEY and CDR2 as SVGAGI. DNA of the CDR3: TGTGCCAGCAGCAACACTGAAGCTTTCTTT. Its translation: CASSNTEAFF.

This clonotype was observed a single time. The genes are TRBV20-1 and TRBJ2-7, with 8 nucleotides matching TRBD2. V lost 5 bases to trimming and J lost 1 base; unmatched junction nucleotides: 7. This CDR3 region has 14 residues. Germline V CDR1 and CDR2: DFQATT, SNEGSKA (reference sequence). CDR3 sequence (DNA): TGCAGTGCTGTAGCGGGACACCGATCCTACGAGCAGTACTTC. The encoded protein is CSAVAGHRSYEQYF.

This clonotype was detected only a few times. The chain links TRBV4-2 to TRBJ1-5; 11 nucleotides align to TRBD1. This CDR3 is built from 16 residues. The J segment lost 5 bases and the V segment lost 2 bases, leaving 5 bases of the junction unmatched. The germline gives CDR1 LGHNA, CDR2 YNFKEQ. The CDR3 reads CASSQHSGQGDQPQHF. The CDR3, as DNA: TGTGCCAGCAGCCAACATTCGGGACAGGGGGATCAGCCCCAGCATTTT.

This chain uses TRBV7-9 with TRBJ2-1; D is unclear. The CDR3 sequence is 11 residues long. The germline V gene encodes CDR1 SEHNR and CDR2 FQNEAQ (reference sequence). Trimming took off 6 bases at V and 8 bases at J, with 8 bases between the two ends. Here the CDR3 reads CASRKVDEQFF. The CDR3 coding sequence is TGTGCCAGCAGGAAGGTTGATGAGCAGTTCTTC. Filled out from reference TRBV7-9 and TRBJ2-1, the complete variable domain reads DTGVSQNPRHKITKRGQNVTFRCDPISEHNRLYWYRQTLGQGPEFLTYFQNEAQLEKSRLLSDRFSAERPKGSFSTLEIQRTEQGDSAMYLCASRKVDEQFFGPGTRLTVL.

The chain links TRBV20-1 to TRBJ2-7, with TRBD2 matching 7 bases. CDR1 is DFQATT, CDR2 SNEGSKA, per germline (reference sequence). Unmatched junction bases numbered 5, after V lost 6 bases and J lost 0 bases. The CDR3 runs to 13 residues. CDR3 coding DNA: TGCAGTGCGGGGCTAGCGGACTCCTACGAGCAGTACTTC. Its protein is CSAGLADSYEQYF.

The V and J genes are TRBV7-9 and TRBJ2-1; TRBD2 matches 8 bases. Trimming at V came to 5 bases and at J to 5 bases, leaving 5 bases not matched to a gene. Germline assignment: CDR1 SEHNR and CDR2 FQNEAQ (reference sequence). There are 14 residues in the CDR3. CDR3 sequence reads: CASSQPGGDNEQFF. The CDR3 DNA reads as TGTGCCAGCAGCCAGCCGGGGGGGGACAATGAGCAGTTCTTC.

This clonotype was seen a single time. V usage is TRBV30 and J usage is TRBJ2-7; D may be TRBD1 or TRBD2 (5 bases each). V was shortened by 2 bases and J by 3 bases, with 8 bases between the two germline ends. CDR1 is GTSNPN, CDR2 SVGIG, per germline (reference sequence). The CDR3 runs to 12 residues. The CDR3 DNA is TGTGCCTGGAGTACAGGAGGCTACGAGCAGTACTTC. Its translation is CAWSTGGYEQYF.

The chain couples TRBV7-8 to TRBJ2-2; no firm D call. From germline, CDR1 is SGHVS and CDR2 FQNEAQ. This CDR3 is built from 15 residues. Trimming removed 1 base from V and 2 bases from J, with 8 bases in between. Here the CDR3 DNA reads TGTGCCAGCAGCTTAGGGACCGCAAACACCGGGGAGCTGTTTTTT. Amino acid sequence: CASSLGTANTGELFF.

V is TRBV6-1 and J is TRBJ1-5, with TRBD1 matching 9 bases. The germline gives CDR1 MNHNS, CDR2 SASEGT. The J segment lost 2 bases and the V segment lost 3 bases, leaving 5 bases of the junction unmatched. The CDR3 length is 16 residues. In nucleotides, the CDR3 is TGTGCCAGCAGTGACCTGACAGGGGGAGGCAATCAGCCCCAGCATTTT. Amino acid sequence: CASSDLTGGGNQPQHF.

This clonotype occurred once. The rearrangement joins TRBV6-5 to TRBJ2-1; the D call may be TRBD1 or TRBD2 (5 bases each). V was pared by 4 bases and J by 10 bases, with 8 bases between. Germline values: CDR1 MNHEY, CDR2 SVGAGI. The CDR3 sequence is 11 residues long. The CDR3 DNA is TGTGCCAGCAGTTGGGGGACCGAGCAGTTCTTC. Protein sequence: CASSWGTEQFF.

This chain connects TRBV5-6 to TRBJ1-1; no clear D. Germline V lookup: CDR1 SGHDT, CDR2 YYEEEE. Between the trimmed V and J ends, which lost 3 bases and 3 bases, there was a span of 9 bases. The CDR3 is made up of 13 amino acids. CDR3 DNA: TGTGCCAGCAGCTCAAGGAAGGACACTGAAGCTTTCTTT. Translation: CASSSRKDTEAFF.

The rearrangement joins TRBV12-3 or TRBV12-4 to TRBJ1-1; possible D gene TRBD1, 6 bases. Trimming pared 4 bases from V and 7 bases from J, leaving 13 bases between. The CDR3 extends over 13 amino acids. The CDR3 bases are TGTGCCAGCAGTTCGGGGGCAATCGGTGAAGCTTTCTTT. Protein sequence: CASSSGAIGEAFF.

Remarks on this clonotype: One end of the junction varies from germline; a read error may be responsible. This chain links TRBV7-7 with TRBJ2-5; 8 positions agree with TRBD2. Germline CDR1 is SSHAT and CDR2 is FNYEAQ (reference sequence). This CDR3 is built from 15 residues. The CDR3 coding sequence is TGTGCTAGCAGCTCCACCGGGACTAGCCAAGAGACCCAGTACTTC. The encoded protein is CASSSTGTSQETQYF.

The chain recombines TRBV15 with TRBJ1-2; no clear D. Germline V gene data show CDR1 as LNHNV and CDR2 as YYDKDF (reference sequence). The V gene lost 5 bases and the J gene lost 8 bases, with 9 bases spanning the gap. CDR3 length: 11 residues. CDR3 sequence (DNA): TGTGCCACCAGCGCTCTAAGCGGCTACACCTTC. Protein: CATSALSGYTF.

V gene TRBV29-1 combines with J gene TRBJ1-1, with D tentatively TRBD1 (6 bases). The CDR3 is 15 amino acids. The V gene lost 5 bases and the J gene lost 0 bases, with 16 bases spanning the gap. Per the germline V gene, CDR1 is SQVTM and CDR2 is ANQGSEA. The CDR3 region is CSVPGHRLMNTEAFF. The DNA of the CDR3 is TGCAGCGTTCCGGGACATAGATTAATGAACACTGAAGCTTTCTTT.

The chain has TRBV7-3 and TRBJ2-1; the D call may be TRBD1 or TRBD2 (5 bases each). Trimming left V 2 bases short and J 0 bases short, with 8 bases between. The CDR3 length is 15 residues. The germline gives CDR1 SGHTA, CDR2 FQGTGA. The CDR3 sequence: CASSLGTSSYNEQFF. In nucleotides, the CDR3 is TGTGCCAGCAGCTTAGGGACCAGCTCCTACAATGAGCAGTTCTTC.

This chain uses TRBV15 with TRBJ2-1, with D possibly TRBD2 on 5 matching bases. Germline CDR1 LNHNV, CDR2 YYDKDF (reference sequence). The CDR3 spans 15 residues. Trimming stripped 8 bases from V and 3 bases from J, with 17 bases between. The DNA of the CDR3 is TGTGCCACCTTTCGTGGCGCCGGGGACTACAATGAGCAGTTCTTC. Residues: CATFRGAGDYNEQFF.

This chain joins TRBV6-1 and TRBJ2-6; 9 bases agree with TRBD1. Germline V lookup: CDR1 MNHNS, CDR2 SASEGT. V lost 8 bases, J lost 0 bases, and 8 bases stayed unmatched. The CDR3 sequence is 17 residues long. The CDR3 sequence: CASGIGQGFSGANVLTF. The CDR3 nucleotides are TGTGCCAGCGGGATAGGACAGGGGTTCTCTGGGGCCAACGTCCTGACTTTC.

The chain has TRBV7-8 and TRBJ2-1, with D possibly TRBD2 on 7 matching bases. Per the germline V gene, CDR1 is SGHVS and CDR2 is FQNEAQ. This CDR3 has 14 residues. V gave up 1 base and J gave up 7 bases, with 11 bases separating them. In DNA, the CDR3 is TGTGCCAGCAGCTTAGGGGCGGGGGCGAATGAGCAGTTCTTC. This encodes CASSLGAGANEQFF.

The chain is built from TRBV16 and TRBJ1-2; D might be TRBD1 (5 bases). Germline V gives CDR1 KGHSY, CDR2 FQNENV. With 1 base removed from V and 6 bases from J, the gap between germline ends came to 12 bases. The CDR3 is 14 residues long. Here the CDR3 DNA reads TGTGCCAGCAGCCAATTCCGAGGGGAGCATGGCTACACCTTC. Its translation: CASSQFRGEHGYTF.

The V call is TRBV19, the J call TRBJ2-5, with 8 positions matching TRBD1. Per the germline V gene, CDR1 is LNHDA and CDR2 is SQIVND (reference sequence). J was trimmed by 4 bases and V by 6 bases; bases with no gene match: 10. This CDR3 comprises 15 residues. The CDR3: CASSDDRDRTETQYF. In DNA form, the CDR3 reads TGTGCCAGTAGCGACGATCGGGACAGGACAGAGACCCAGTACTTC.

CDR3 protein: CASSLEADTQYF. The DNA of the CDR3 is TGTGCCAGCAGCTTAGAGGCAGATACGCAGTATTTT. This chain links TRBV11-1 with TRBJ2-3; D is unresolved. The germline V gene encodes CDR1 SGHAT and CDR2 FQDESV (reference sequence). The length of the CDR3 is 12 residues. V lost 1 base, J lost 4 bases, and 3 bases lay in between. The variable domain in full, with the rest retrieved from reference TRBV11-1 and TRBJ2-3, is EAEVAQSPRYKITEKSQAVAFWCDPISGHATLYWYRQILGQGPELLVQFQDESVVDDSQLPKDRFSAERLKGVDSTLKIQPAELGDSAMYLCASSLEADTQYFGPGTRLTVL.